The clone carrying this T cell receptor (beta chain) was found once. The junction and the germline gene differ at one end; a read error may be behind it. This sample is drawn from a study of cytomegalovirus exposure and HLA in healthy donors. At the level of the study: Approximately 170 million T cells yielded more than 90 million unique TCR beta sequences in earlier analysis. When 398 donors were genotyped, about 86% of them were found to fall in the Caucasian-associated ancestry cluster.

CDR3 length equals 14 residues. Germline CDR1 and CDR2: MDHEN and SYDVKM. In the PCR, 60 Vbeta and 13 Jbeta primers were used. Sequencing used immunoSEQ multiplex PCR; TCRdb keeps in-frame clones, though not all of them. The sample consists of 150,000 or so clones, 70% of them appearing once. The sequence was obtained from a woman aged 55-70 years in good health and CMV-seropositive. This chain links TRBV28 with TRBJ2-1; TRBD2 agrees at 7 bases. Source material: PBMCs. The CDR3 nucleotides are TGTGCCAGCACTTTAGGGACTACATACAATGAGCAGTTCTTC. As protein: CASTLGTTYNEQFF.